This record covers a single TCR beta chain. The target antigen is unknown. The CDR3 has 17 amino acids. CDR1 LGHNT and CDR2 FRNRAP come from the germline V gene. V lost 2 bases and J 0 bases, leaving 17 bases between the germline ends. This record belongs to a study of regulatory dendritic cells for organ transplantation. TCRdb keeps only in-frame clones here, not all; method: immunoSEQ multiplex PCR. This table has 4,000 or so clones, 45% to 75% appearing once. Sorted subsets were CFSE-labeled and cultured 4 to 6 days with allogeneic dendritic cells. The sample taken for sequencing was memory CD8+ T cells from blood cultured with dendritic cells. Subset given: CD45RO+ memory T cells. The rearrangement links TRBV12-5 to TRBJ2-7, with D maybe TRBD2 (6 bases). This sequence originates from a human donor in good health. This CDR3 is CASGLWSGGADSYEQYF. DNA for the CDR3: TGTGCTAGTGGTTTGTGGTCTGGCGGGGCCGACTCCTACGAGCAGTACTTC.